A single T cell receptor (beta chain) is shown here with its context. Its recognized antigen is unknown. No per-base quality is available; no much larger clone lies one base away. From the cysteine through the phenylalanine, the CDR3 covers 13 amino acids. Kept here is only the CDR3 DNA, which spans 39 bases and is read in frame from base 1. The germline V gene (reference sequence) specifies LNHDA as CDR1 and SQIVND as CDR2. V is clipped by 5 bases and J by 4 bases, and the sequence between their germline boundaries is 8 bases long. Every donor was a healthy Caucasian. Three unrelated non-twin adults were additionally sequenced: a male aged 18 to 29, a male aged 50 to 59 and a female aged 50 to 59. Miltenyi CD45RO+ enrichment and human naive T-cell isolation kits were used to isolate memory (CD45RO+) and naive T cells from PBMC. The library was obtained by 5' RACE. Sequencer: Illumina HiSeq 2000. A universal primer binding site was added through template switching, and the final cDNA carried a unique molecular identifier so that TCR cDNA molecules could be counted accurately. First-strand cDNA for TCR alpha and beta chains was synthesized from specific primers in the conserved constant-segment region. To control for contamination, every cDNA library was double barcoded, receiving both a SMART-Mk sample barcode and Illumina barcodes. TruSeq adapter sequences along with Illumina sample barcodes were introduced in two successive PCR steps. The TCR alpha and beta cDNA libraries were sequenced on the Illumina HiSeq platform using custom primers. The study's own analysis went as follows. Raw reads were processed with MiGEC to extract unique molecular identifiers, and MiXCR was used to determine CDR3 positions. Recombination models were inferred per individual with the repgenHMM and IGoR tools using an EM algorithm. The tcR package in R was used for shared clonotype analysis, with sharing normalized by the product of cloneset sizes. Out-of-frame nonproductive sequences were analyzed to study raw recombination free of thymic and clonal selection effects. TCRdb's own reprocessing of the public reads used fastp at Q25 and MiXCR and kept productive beta chains. Each record represents a unique CDR3 protein, reported with the most common genes and DNA among its rows. The authors' filters were not applied to this entry. The sample contains around 370,000 distinct CDR3 sequences, roughly 9% of them found a single time. 7.5% to 9.5% of the sample comes from the top ten.

The entry originates in a study of identical twins (dated by TCRdb to between 2015 and 2016). Context from the whole study: TCR alpha and beta repertoires from monozygotic twins, unrelated adults of various ages and cord blood were deep-sequenced to test whether fetal clonotypes persist. To rule out contamination, the twin experiments were replicated at different times with different library preparation protocols. The full study reports these points: Abundant cord blood beta clonotypes had fewer insertions, young adult naive repertoires showed a similar but weaker trend, and memory repertoires showed no such trend. Out-of-frame TCR alpha sharing in monozygotic twins was systematically underestimated by recombination models, whereas sharing between unrelated individuals was in agreement with the recombination models. Because the same donors could not be followed over many years, the conclusions depended on cross-sectional statistical analysis. Compared with coincidental sharing between unrelated individuals, an excess of low generation-probability sequences was observed among out-of-frame TCR alpha sequences shared between twins. Zero-insertion analyses could be partly confounded by invariant T cells such as MAIT and iNKT, though diverse VJ usage argued against such confounding for most clonotypes. Excess twin sharing in beta out-of-frame sequences was weaker because fewer shared sequences lowered the signal-to-noise ratio.

The TCR originated in a woman in her forties or fifties in good health. The chain couples TRBV19 to TRBJ2-2, with the D segment identity uncertain. The sequenced sample consisted of naive T cells sorted from blood. In the paper's terms, the cell subset or site label means: cells isolated with a human naive T-cell isolation kit. The DNA reads as follows: TGTGCCAGTAGTTCCCAGGTCACCGGGGAGCTGTTTTTT. It is translated as CASSSQVTGELFF.